One T cell receptor beta chain is described in this entry. This specimen comes from a study of spatial heterogeneity in lung cancer. From germline, CDR1 is SGHTA and CDR2 FQGTGA. V was pared by 6 bases and J by 2 bases, with 9 bases of the junction left unmatched. The CDR3 length is 16 residues. As for time point: blood at routine non-recurrence follow-up after resection. Whole RNA, which was extracted from tumor, nontumor lung tissue or frozen PBMC, was sequenced without any cell sorting. The library protocol tagged each TCR cDNA with a unique molecular identifier. One entry per CDR3 protein results from TCRdb running MiXCR on the 5' RACE reads. The data hold 40,000 to 50,000 distinct CDR3 sequences, with over 9.5% observed a single time.

The source material was PBMCs, sampled at follow-up. The chain combines TRBV7-3 with TRBJ2-3, with 9 bases lining up with TRBD2. The sequence came from a female donor with early-stage non-small cell lung cancer. CDR3 amino acids: CASSLLSGGITDTQYF. CDR3 in DNA: TGTGCCAGCAGTCTCCTTAGCGGGGGCATCACAGATACGCAGTATTTT.